The T cell receptor beta chain described here comes from a study of T cells in pancreatic ductal adenocarcinoma. Repertoires were generated with immunoSEQ multiplex PCR, while TCRdb's copy carries only in-frame clones and drops some. The table lists more than 85,000 clones, nearly 95% of them singletons. J lost 2 bases, V lost 5 bases, and 5 bases had no gene match. CDR1 is SGHAT, CDR2 FQNNGV, per germline. This CDR3 spans 15 amino acids. No neoadjuvant therapy was given to the selected pancreatic ductal adenocarcinoma patients before their surgery. About this clone itself: The antigen is not known.

Study findings and constraints: The resected cohort was biased toward the minority with early-stage disease. Tumor and blood clonality did not differ significantly, about 0.1 versus 0.07. Compared with tumor, blood showed more total productive templates and around 8-fold more clonotypes.

This chain joins TRBV11-2 and TRBJ2-7; 11 bases are a match to TRBD2. The sequence came from a human donor with pancreatic ductal adenocarcinoma. Material: PBMCs. As DNA, the CDR3 is TGTGCCAGCAGCCCCGGGACTAGCGGAGCCTACGAGCAGTACTTC. Translating it yields CASSPGTSGAYEQYF.